Described below is a single TCR beta chain sequence and its context. This sample was included in a study of T cells after yellow fever vaccination. CDR3 length equals 15 residues. Germline V CDR1 and CDR2: SGHTA, FQGNSA. Trimming left V 6 bases short and J 6 bases short, with 21 bases between. TCRdb re-called the 5' RACE reads with MiXCR, one entry per CDR3 protein. The sample consists of 500,000 to 650,000 distinct CDR3 sequences, about 14% of them appearing once. The sequence came from a man aged 25 to 40 who received the YFV17D yellow fever vaccine. The sequencing here drew on PBMCs, taken on the day of the yellow fever booster vaccination. This chain connects TRBV7-2 to TRBJ2-7; a possible D gene is TRBD2 (6 bases). This CDR3 reads CASSFSPTSTGEQYF. The CDR3 DNA sequence: TGTGCCAGCAGTTTCTCTCCCACTAGCACAGGCGAGCAGTACTTC. Supplemented by reference TRBV7-2 and TRBJ2-7, the full variable domain reads GAGVSQSPSNKVTEKGKDVELRCDPISGHTALYWYRQSLGQGLEFLIYFQGNSAPDKSGLPSDRFSAERTGGSVSTLTIQRTQQEDSAVYLCASSFSPTSTGEQYFGPGTRLTVT.